The 14 T cell receptor beta chains below were found in one sample sequenced in a study of cytomegalovirus exposure and HLA in healthy donors. PCR was performed using 60 Vbeta and 13 Jbeta primers. Data came from immunoSEQ multiplex PCR; TCRdb stores just in-frame clones and leaves some out. The sample shows some 170,000 clones, approximately 84% of them seen only once. Material: PBMCs. The receptors stem from a female donor in good health and CMV-seronegative.

This sequence joins TRBV6-5 and TRBJ1-4; 8 bases line up with TRBD1. This CDR3 has 14 residues. Germline lookup yields CDR1 MNHEY and CDR2 SVGAGI. Trimming at V came to 3 bases and at J to 6 bases, leaving 3 bases not matched to a gene. The CDR3 here is CASSYGQGDEKLFF. The CDR3 DNA reads as TGTGCCAGCAGTTATGGACAGGGAGATGAAAAACTGTTTTTT.

The chain has TRBV6-5 and TRBJ2-3; D call uncertain. The CDR3 is 16 residues long. With 0 bases removed from V and 0 bases from J, the gap between germline ends came to 10 bases. Germline assignment: CDR1 MNHEY and CDR2 SVGAGI. CDR3: CASSYSLLTSTDTQYF. CDR3 nucleotide sequence: TGTGCCAGCAGTTACTCATTGCTTACTAGCACAGATACGCAGTATTTT.

This chain joins TRBV7-9 and TRBJ1-1; D is uncertain. The germline gives CDR1 SEHNR, CDR2 FQNEAQ (reference sequence). The CDR3 consists of 13 residues. V was pared by 3 bases and J by 5 bases, with 10 bases between. CDR3 in DNA: TGTGCCAGCAGCTTGTACCCCCGGACTGAAGCTTTCTTT. Protein sequence: CASSLYPRTEAFF.

V usage is TRBV27 and J usage is TRBJ2-3, with D tentatively TRBD1 (6 bases). Germline assignment: CDR1 MNHEY and CDR2 SMNVEV (reference sequence). This CDR3 has 15 residues. The V end was cut by 3 bases, the J end by 8 bases, with 18 bases between. The chain's CDR3 is CASSFGGPVLGTQYF. CDR3 bases: TGTGCCAGCAGTTTTGGGGGCCCGGTCCTGGGTACGCAGTATTTT.

The genes are TRBV7-9 and TRBJ2-7, with 9 nucleotides matching TRBD1. CDR3 size: 14 residues. The trim removed 4 bases at V and 4 bases at J, leaving 5 bases unmatched. CDR1 SEHNR and CDR2 FQNEAQ come from the germline V gene (reference sequence). CDR3 loop: CASSSGTGLYEQYF. Written as DNA, the CDR3 is TGTGCCAGCAGCTCCGGGACAGGGTTGTACGAGCAGTACTTC. The full variable domain, rest sourced from reference TRBV7-9 and TRBJ2-7, is DTGVSQNPRHKITKRGQNVTFRCDPISEHNRLYWYRQTLGQGPEFLTYFQNEAQLEKSRLLSDRFSAERPKGSFSTLEIQRTEQGDSAMYLCASSSGTGLYEQYFGPGTRLTVT.

The chain uses TRBV20-1 and TRBJ2-1; D remains unclear. From germline, CDR1 is DFQATT and CDR2 SNEGSKA (reference sequence). The CDR3 is made up of 11 amino acids. The V gene lost 3 bases and the J gene lost 10 bases, with 10 bases spanning the gap. CDR3 DNA: TGCAGTGCTAGGAGGCCGCCGGAGCAGTTCTTC. Its translation is CSARRPPEQFF.

To note about this clone: One junction end disagrees with the germline gene, perhaps due to a read error. The chain links TRBV5-5 to TRBJ2-5; no clear D. The V gene's germline CDR1 is SGHKS and CDR2 YYEKEE (reference sequence). CDR3 length equals 14 residues. The CDR3 protein is CASTRSGYQDTQYF. In nucleotides, the CDR3 is TGTGCCAGCACCCGATCAGGATATCAAGATACCCAGTACTTC.

This clone came up once. The same CDR3 arises from other DNA sequences in this sample as well. The chain is built from TRBV11-3 and TRBJ2-1; 7 bases match TRBD1. J lost 7 bases, V lost 5 bases, and 5 bases had no gene match. In germline, CDR1 is SGHNT, CDR2 YENEEA. CDR3 length equals 13 residues. CDR3: CASSTGVGNEQFF. The CDR3 DNA is TGTGCCAGCAGCACAGGGGTGGGTAATGAGCAGTTCTTC.

This chain links TRBV27 with TRBJ1-2, with 8 bases identical to TRBD1. After removal of 5 bases from V and 5 bases from J, the junction contained 4 bases not matched to a gene. Looked up from germline, CDR1 is MNHEY and CDR2 is SMNVEV (reference sequence). The CDR3 spans 13 residues. The CDR3 sequence is CASSPWTGYGYTF. CDR3 DNA: TGTGCCAGCAGTCCATGGACAGGGTATGGCTACACCTTC.

V usage is TRBV2 and J usage is TRBJ2-3; 8 bases agree with TRBD2. The CDR3 is made up of 15 amino acids. Losses at the gene ends were 2 bases for V and 10 bases for J; bases not matched to a gene: 11. Germline V gene lookup returns CDR1 SNHLY and CDR2 FYNNEI. The CDR3 DNA follows: TGTGCCAGCAGTGAACAGTCCGGGGGGGAGAATCCGCAGTATTTT. Translation: CASSEQSGGENPQYF.

V usage is TRBV19 and J usage is TRBJ1-2; 9 positions agree with TRBD1. J was trimmed by 4 bases and V by 6 bases; bases with no gene match: 9. The CDR3 has 15 amino acids. CDR1 and CDR2 from the germline V gene are LNHDA and SQIVND (reference sequence). This CDR3 reads CASRTDRGDSYGYTF. CDR3 in DNA: TGTGCCAGTAGAACTGACAGGGGGGATAGCTATGGCTACACCTTC.

This chain uses TRBV5-4 with TRBJ2-3; 7 bases fit TRBD2. Per germline, CDR1 SGHNT and CDR2 YYREEE (reference sequence). Trimming took 6 bases from V and 0 from J; bases not matched to a gene: 7. This CDR3 has 15 amino acids. The CDR3 sequence is CASKLGTTSTDTQYF. As DNA, the CDR3 is TGTGCCAGCAAACTCGGGACTACTAGCACAGATACGCAGTATTTT.

This clone was seen only once. The chain carries TRBV5-6 and TRBJ2-7, with 9 bases aligning to TRBD1. The CDR3 is 12 residues long. Trimming removed 4 bases from V and 6 bases from J; junction bases left unmatched: 2. Looked up from germline, CDR1 is SGHDT and CDR2 is YYEEEE. The CDR3 region is CASSLTGGEQYF. For the CDR3, the DNA is TGTGCCAGCAGCCTGACAGGGGGCGAGCAGTACTTC.

The gene calls are TRBV5-1 and TRBJ2-3; TRBD1 agrees at 11 bases. There are 15 residues in the CDR3. Germline lookup yields CDR1 SGHRS and CDR2 YFSETQ. V was pared by 5 bases and J by 7 bases, with 9 bases of the junction left unmatched. CDR3 in DNA: TGCGCCAGCAGACCCGGACAGGGGGCCCGGCATACGCAGTATTTT. Its protein product is CASRPGQGARHTQYF.